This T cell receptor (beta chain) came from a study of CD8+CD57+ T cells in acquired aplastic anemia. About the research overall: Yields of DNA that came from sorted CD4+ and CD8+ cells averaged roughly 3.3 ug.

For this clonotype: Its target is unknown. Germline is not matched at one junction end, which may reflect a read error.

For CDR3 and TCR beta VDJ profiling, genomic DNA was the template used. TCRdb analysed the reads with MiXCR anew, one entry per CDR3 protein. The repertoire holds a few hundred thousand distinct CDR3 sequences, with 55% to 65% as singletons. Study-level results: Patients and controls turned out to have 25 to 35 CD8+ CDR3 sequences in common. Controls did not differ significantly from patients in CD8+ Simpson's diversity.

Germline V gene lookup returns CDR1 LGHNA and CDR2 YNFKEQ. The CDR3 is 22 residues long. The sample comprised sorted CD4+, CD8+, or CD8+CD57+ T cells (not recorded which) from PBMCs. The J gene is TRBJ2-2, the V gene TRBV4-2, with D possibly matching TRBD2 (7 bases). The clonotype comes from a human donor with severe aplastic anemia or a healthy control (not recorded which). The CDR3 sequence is CASSQDRLGVGGGPLNTGDLFF. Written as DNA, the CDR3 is TGTGCCAGCAGCCAAGACCGACTGGGGGTCGGCGGGGGCCCCTTGAACACCGGGGATCTGTTTTTT.